This T cell receptor beta chain was obtained from a study of cytomegalovirus exposure and HLA in healthy donors. Points on this clone: Its specificity is unknown.

The donors were in the approximately 120-subject validation cohort, distinct from the approximately 730-subject first cohort. Study-level results: The study flagged some 180 TCR beta chains as cytomegalovirus-associated. A subsequent analysis found that TCR clusters from the first cohort also tended to co-occur in the 120 or so validation repertoires, with approximately 95% of cluster scores above 0.

TCRdb's copy holds only in-frame clones and misses some; the assay was immunoSEQ multiplex PCR. Of under 200,000 clones in the sample, 86% were seen once. The TCR was taken from a woman in her late teens or twenties in good health and CMV-seronegative. Sequencing was done on a sample of PBMCs.

CDR3 nucleotide sequence: TGTGCCAGCAACCCCGACAGGTTCCCCTACGAGCAGTACTTC. It yields the protein CASNPDRFPYEQYF. V and J are TRBV5-4 and TRBJ2-7, with D maybe TRBD1 (6 bases). Germline V gives CDR1 SGHNT, CDR2 YYREEE (reference sequence). The V and J ends lost 6 bases and 2 bases respectively, with 15 bases between them. CDR3 length equals 14 residues.